Listed here are 27 T cell receptor beta chains from one sample, sequenced in a study of blood T cell repertoires in COVID-19. TCRdb keeps only in-frame clones here, not all; method: immunoSEQ multiplex PCR. The table has about 370,000 clones, 80% to 90% seen once. The specimen sequenced was peripheral blood. The receptors shown here come from a woman aged 30 to 39 with COVID-19, enrolled during active disease.

The chain joins TRBV29-1 to TRBJ1-2, with D possibly being TRBD1 (5 bases). Germline V gene data show CDR1 as SQVTM and CDR2 as ANQGSEA. The CDR3 loop spans 13 amino acids. The V gene lost 6 bases and the J gene lost 8 bases, with 19 bases spanning the gap. The CDR3 DNA reads as TGCAGCGTGGCCTCAGGGATAGCTTACGGCTACACCTTC. Amino acids: CSVASGIAYGYTF.

The chain has TRBV11-3 and TRBJ2-3, with 8 nucleotides matching TRBD2. CDR3 length equals 16 residues. The V segment lost 5 bases and the J segment 3 bases; nucleotides outside the gene matches: 10. Germline V gene data show CDR1 as SGHNT and CDR2 as YENEEA. The CDR3 loop reads CASSRRAGGFTDTQYF. For the CDR3, the DNA is TGTGCCAGCAGCCGAAGGGCGGGGGGCTTTACAGATACGCAGTATTTT.

This clone was seen only once. V is TRBV27 and J is TRBJ2-7; 7 nucleotides align to TRBD2. This CDR3 is built from 14 residues. Germline V gene sequence: CDR1 MNHEY, CDR2 SMNVEV (reference sequence). With V trimmed by 5 bases and J by 2 bases, 6 bases remained unmatched. The CDR3 sequence: CASSPSRGAYEQYF. CDR3 DNA: TGTGCCAGCAGTCCGAGTCGGGGGGCCTACGAGCAGTACTTC.

This clone was seen just once. At one end, the junction sequence differs from germline, possibly due to a read error. This chain joins TRBV7-7 and TRBJ2-5, with D maybe TRBD2 (6 bases). The CDR3 spans 13 residues. Germline CDR1 and CDR2: SSHAT and FNYEAQ (reference sequence). CDR3 loop: CASSLAEGETQYF. The CDR3 coding sequence is TGTGCTAGCAGCTTAGCGGAGGGGGAGACCCAGTACTTC.

The chain has TRBV7-2 and TRBJ1-6, with 7 positions matching TRBD1. Germline V gene data show CDR1 as SGHTA and CDR2 as FQGNSA. Unmatched junction bases numbered 7, after V lost 4 bases and J lost 10 bases. This CDR3 has 14 residues. The DNA of the CDR3 is TGTGCCAGCAGCTCCCGTAGGGGGCGATCACCCCTCCACTTT. It specifies CASSSRRGRSPLHF.

This clone was counted many times. This chain links TRBV9 with TRBJ2-7; D unclear. The CDR3 runs to 13 residues. V lost 4 bases and J lost 4, with 12 bases in between. CDR1 is SGDLS and CDR2 is YYNGEE in the germline V gene. The CDR3 loop reads CASSSSPWYEQYF. In nucleotides, the CDR3 is TGTGCCAGCAGCTCCAGTCCGTGGTACGAGCAGTACTTC. The entire variable domain, with the rest obtained from reference TRBV9 and TRBJ2-7, is as follows: DSGVTQTPKHLITATGQRVTLRCSPRSGDLSVYWYQQSLDQGLQFLIQYYNGEERAKGNILERFSAQQFPDLHSELNLSSLELGDSALYFCASSSSPWYEQYFGPGTRLTVT.

This clone occurred once. The chain combines TRBV5-6 with TRBJ2-4; 7 nucleotides line up with TRBD2. The CDR3 is 13 residues long. Germline values: CDR1 SGHDT, CDR2 YYEEEE. The V segment lost 0 bases and the J segment 10 bases; nucleotides outside the gene matches: 4. This CDR3 reads CASSLGRERIQYF. The DNA of the CDR3 is TGTGCCAGCAGCTTGGGGCGGGAGCGAATTCAGTACTTC.

The rearrangement joins TRBV18 to TRBJ2-2; D may be TRBD2 (6 bases). Deletions cut 5 bases from V and 0 bases from J, with 16 bases between. Germline V lookup: CDR1 KGHSH, CDR2 LQKENI. The CDR3 has 17 amino acids. The CDR3 here is CASSSFGGAANTGELFF. The CDR3 nucleotides read TGTGCCAGCTCATCGTTCGGAGGGGCCGCGAACACCGGGGAGCTGTTTTTT.

A few counts support this clone. V and J are TRBV29-1 and TRBJ1-2; D gene unclear. Germline V gene sequence: CDR1 SQVTM, CDR2 ANQGSEA. The ends were cut back, 5 bases at V and 4 bases at J, with 11 bases in the middle. This CDR3 contains 12 residues. Here the CDR3 DNA reads TGCAGCGTTCGACTGACGACCTATGGCTACACCTTC. This translates into CSVRLTTYGYTF.

The V gene is TRBV18, the J gene TRBJ1-1, with 8 bases fitting TRBD1. The V and J ends lost 1 base and 5 bases, in that order; junction bases with no gene match: 6. CDR1 is KGHSH, CDR2 LQKENI, per germline. The CDR3 sequence is 15 residues long. CDR3 coding DNA: TGTGCCAGCTCACCACTTGACAGGGGAGGGACTGAAGCTTTCTTT. Translated: CASSPLDRGGTEAFF.

The chain recombines TRBV30 with TRBJ2-3, with 10 nucleotides matching TRBD1. Germline lookup yields CDR1 GTSNPN and CDR2 SVGIG (reference sequence). With 3 bases clipped from V and 4 bases from J, the junction kept 4 bases outside the gene matches. The CDR3 consists of 14 residues. CDR3 coding DNA: TGTGCCTGGAGGACAGGGGGCCTTGCAGATACGCAGTATTTT. Translated, it gives CAWRTGGLADTQYF.

The chain has TRBV5-8 and TRBJ2-7; TRBD1 matches 7 bases. Per the germline V gene, CDR1 is SGHTS and CDR2 is YDEGEE. J gave up 3 bases and V 4 bases, and 7 bases lay outside the gene matches. The CDR3 has 14 residues. The CDR3 spells CASSLTGQNYEQYF. Here the CDR3 DNA reads TGTGCCAGCAGCCTCACGGGACAGAACTACGAGCAGTACTTC.

This clone was detected a few times. The chain is built from TRBV7-2 and TRBJ2-1, with D maybe TRBD2 (6 bases). This CDR3 is 15 amino acids long. The germline gives CDR1 SGHTA, CDR2 FQGNSA. Trimming shortened V by 1 base and J by 4 bases, and 11 bases separated the two germline ends. CDR3 protein: CASSLVSGLYNEQFF. The CDR3 DNA follows: TGTGCCAGCAGCTTAGTCAGCGGGCTATACAATGAGCAGTTCTTC.

Here the CDR3 DNA reads TGTGCCACCAGCAGCAGCGGGAGGGTGACAGATACGCAGTATTTT. It yields the protein CATSSSGRVTDTQYF. This rearrangement joins TRBV15 to TRBJ2-3; TRBD2 matches 10 bases. Germline CDR1 LNHNV, CDR2 YYDKDF (reference sequence). The CDR3 is 15 amino acids. V trimming: 3 bases; J trimming: 3 bases; junction bases outside the gene matches: 3.

The chain combines TRBV2 with TRBJ1-4; 7 nucleotides align to TRBD1. The V and J ends lost 3 bases and 0 bases, in that order; junction bases with no gene match: 10. Per the germline V gene, CDR1 is SNHLY and CDR2 is FYNNEI. This CDR3 spans 18 amino acids. As DNA, the CDR3 is TGTGCCAGCAGTGAGGTAACAGCAGGGGGAACAACTAATGAAAAACTGTTTTTT. It specifies CASSEVTAGGTTNEKLFF.

There are a few counts of this clone. This chain links TRBV7-9 with TRBJ2-7; a weak D match, TRBD1 (5 bases). CDR1 is SEHNR, CDR2 FQNEAQ, per germline (reference sequence). V was pared by 4 bases and J by 6 bases, with 10 bases between. This CDR3 has 12 residues. CDR3 sequence: CASSSTGIEQYF. As DNA, the CDR3 is TGTGCCAGCAGCTCAACAGGAATCGAGCAGTACTTC.

The chain couples TRBV27 to TRBJ1-2, with 9 positions matching TRBD1. V dropped 5 bases and J dropped 4; count of bases not matched to a gene: 8. CDR1 and CDR2 (germline): MNHEY, SMNVEV (reference sequence). There are 15 residues in the CDR3. The CDR3 loop is CASSAAGTGFYGYTF. DNA of the CDR3: TGTGCCAGCAGTGCCGCCGGGACAGGGTTCTATGGCTACACCTTC.

The V and J genes are TRBV6-5 and TRBJ2-5; 11 bases align to TRBD2. Germline V lookup: CDR1 MNHEY, CDR2 SVGAGI. This CDR3 contains 14 residues. Germline trimming cut 6 bases from V and 2 bases from J; bases unmatched to any gene: 2. The CDR3 DNA reads TGTGCCAGCAGAGTAGCGGGAGGGCAAGAGACCCAGTACTTC. Protein: CASRVAGGQETQYF.

The chain combines TRBV10-3 with TRBJ1-5; D gene uncertain. Trimming took 4 bases from V and 3 from J, leaving 10 bases between them. The CDR3 spans 14 residues. CDR1 and CDR2 from the germline V gene are ENHRY and SYGVKD. The CDR3 DNA is TGTGCCATCAGTGTAGCGGGATTCAATCAGCCCCAGCATTTT. This sequence encodes CAISVAGFNQPQHF.

V usage is TRBV28 and J usage is TRBJ1-6; 9 positions agree with TRBD1. The germline CDR1 and CDR2 sequences are MDHEN and SYDVKM. With V trimmed by 5 bases and J by 3 bases, 2 bases remained unmatched. This CDR3 region has 15 residues. The CDR3 loop reads CASSETGGYNSPLHF. The CDR3 nucleotides are TGTGCCAGCAGTGAGACAGGGGGCTATAATTCACCCCTCCACTTT.

The gene calls are TRBV7-3 and TRBJ2-1; 9 bases are shared with TRBD1. Per the germline V gene, CDR1 is SGHTA and CDR2 is FQGTGA. The CDR3 contains 15 residues. The trim removed 0 bases at V and 4 bases at J, leaving 1 base unmatched. The CDR3 protein is CASSLTGTGYNEQFF. The CDR3 DNA is TGTGCCAGCAGCTTAACGGGGACAGGGTACAATGAGCAGTTCTTC. Together with reference TRBV7-3 and TRBJ2-1, the CDR3 gives the full variable domain: GAGVSQTPSNKVTEKGKYVELRCDPISGHTALYWYRQSLGQGPEFLIYFQGTGAADDSGLPNDRFFAVRPEGSVSTLKIQRTERGDSAVYLCASSLTGTGYNEQFFGPGTRLTVL.

The chain links TRBV18 to TRBJ1-2; TRBD1 aligns across 12 bases. This CDR3 has 16 residues. Germline trimming cut 1 base from V and 8 bases from J; bases unmatched to any gene: 8. Germline CDR1 and CDR2: KGHSH and LQKENI. The CDR3 DNA reads TGTGCCAGCTCACCACTCCGGGACAGGGGGCGACGGGGCTACACCTTC. Translation gives CASSPLRDRGRRGYTF.

The gene calls are TRBV5-6 and TRBJ2-1; 9 bases line up with TRBD2. J was trimmed by 10 bases and V by 2 bases; bases with no gene match: 4. The CDR3 totals 13 residues. From germline, CDR1 is SGHDT and CDR2 YYEEEE. CDR3 nucleotides: TGTGCCAGCAGCTTCGGGACTAGCAACGAGCAGTTCTTC. This translates into CASSFGTSNEQFF.

V gene TRBV7-8 combines with J gene TRBJ1-4; TRBD1 is a possible D gene (5 bases). The germline V gene has CDR1 SGHVS and CDR2 FQNEAQ. Trimming shortened V by 5 bases and J by 5 bases, and 15 bases separated the two germline ends. This CDR3 is built from 15 residues. Written as DNA, the CDR3 is TGTGCCAGCAGCGTTCCGGGACTCGAGAATGAAAAACTGTTTTTT. It encodes CASSVPGLENEKLFF.

The rearrangement links TRBV25-1 to TRBJ1-4, with a tentative D call TRBD1 (6 bases). The V and J ends lost 2 bases and 4 bases respectively, with 8 bases between them. Germline V CDR1 and CDR2: MGHDK, SYGVNS. The length of the CDR3 is 14 residues. The CDR3 protein is CASSEQGLNEKLFF. In DNA form, the CDR3 reads TGTGCCAGCAGTGAACAGGGGCTTAATGAAAAACTGTTTTTT.

The rearrangement uses TRBV7-9 and TRBJ2-7, with 7 bases matching TRBD1. Trimming removed 5 bases from V and 0 bases from J; junction bases left unmatched: 4. The germline V gene has CDR1 SEHNR and CDR2 FQNEAQ (reference sequence). The CDR3 contains 14 residues. The CDR3 region has the DNA TGTGCCAGCAGCCCTTGGGACAGCTCCTACGAGCAGTACTTC. Translating it yields CASSPWDSSYEQYF. Supplemented by reference TRBV7-9 and TRBJ2-7, the full variable domain reads DTGVSQNPRHKITKRGQNVTFRCDPISEHNRLYWYRQTLGQGPEFLTYFQNEAQLEKSRLLSDRFSAERPKGSFSTLEIQRTEQGDSAMYLCASSPWDSSYEQYFGPGTRLTVT.

The chain has TRBV6-5 and TRBJ2-3, with TRBD2 matching 12 bases. The V gene's germline CDR1 is MNHEY and CDR2 SVGAGI. The J segment lost 4 bases and the V segment lost 9 bases, leaving 5 bases of the junction unmatched. CDR3 length: 14 residues. The CDR3 bases are TGTGCCAGTTTGACTAGCGGGAGTCCAGATACGCAGTATTTT. As protein: CASLTSGSPDTQYF.